These 26 T cell receptor beta chains originate from one sample sequenced in a study of control samples from healthy donors and cancer patients. The table came from immunoSEQ multiplex PCR; TCRdb's copy has only in-frame clones and leaves some out. The data contain around 190,000 clones, around 89% of them seen just once; the ten biggest clones take up 1.3% to 1.5%. The material sequenced was blood. The receptors shown here come from a woman between 45 and 65 years old in good health.

The chain has TRBV19 and TRBJ1-3; 10 positions agree with TRBD1. CDR1 is LNHDA, CDR2 SQIVND, per germline (reference sequence). After removal of 6 bases from V and 1 base from J, the junction contained 3 bases not matched to a gene. The length of the CDR3 is 15 residues. As DNA, the CDR3 is TGTGCCAGTAGCCGGGACAGGGGATCTGGAAACACCATATATTTT. Residues: CASSRDRGSGNTIYF.

The gene calls are TRBV5-1 and TRBJ2-5; 12 bases match TRBD2. Looked up from germline, CDR1 is SGHRS and CDR2 is YFSETQ. Trimming cost V 0 bases and J 4 bases; bases outside gene matches: 4. The CDR3 sequence is 16 residues long. The CDR3 here is CASSLDASGRGETQYF. CDR3 nucleotides: TGCGCCAGCAGCTTGGATGCTAGCGGGAGGGGAGAGACCCAGTACTTC.

The genes are TRBV12-1 and TRBJ1-6; the table's D call, TRBD1, has no DNA check behind it. TRBV12-1 is an annotated pseudogene. The CDR3 length is 14 residues. CDR3 DNA sequence: TGTGCCAGCAGCCCCCGACAGGTTTGTTCACCCCTCCACTTT. Translated, it gives CASSPRQVCSPLHF.

The chain is built from TRBV19 and TRBJ2-1; D gene unclear. Germline V gene data show CDR1 as LNHDA and CDR2 as SQIVND (reference sequence). This CDR3 is built from 16 residues. V gave up 1 base and J gave up 0 bases, with 10 bases separating them. In nucleotides, the CDR3 is TGTGCCAGTAGTATAGTAGCCGTAAGCTCCTACAATGAGCAGTTCTTC. Protein: CASSIVAVSSYNEQFF.

This rearrangement joins TRBV4-3 to TRBJ2-1; 13 positions agree with TRBD2. CDR1 and CDR2 from the germline V gene are LGHNA and YSLEER. The junction had 7 bases not matched to a gene; V was cut back by 3 bases and J by 2 bases. The CDR3 is 18 amino acids. CDR3 in amino acids: CASSHRTSGSRPYNEQFF. The CDR3, as DNA: TGCGCCAGCAGCCACCGGACTAGCGGGAGTAGGCCCTACAATGAGCAGTTCTTC.

V gene TRBV7-6 combines with J gene TRBJ2-7; 8 bases are a match to TRBD1. J was trimmed by 8 bases and V by 5 bases; bases with no gene match: 20. The CDR3 runs 17 residues. Per the germline V gene, CDR1 is SGHVS and CDR2 is FNYEAQ. This CDR3 reads CASSARPFGQGEGKQYF. The CDR3 bases are TGTGCCAGCAGCGCCCGCCCTTTTGGACAGGGAGAGGGTAAGCAGTACTTC.

The genes are TRBV27 and TRBJ2-3; either TRBD1 or TRBD2 may fit D (6 bases each). Trimming pared 8 bases from V and 0 bases from J, leaving 18 bases between. Germline V gene lookup returns CDR1 MNHEY and CDR2 SMNVEV (reference sequence). The CDR3 consists of 16 residues. The CDR3 DNA follows: TGTGCCAGCCGGGGGACAATGTTGAGAAGCACAGATACGCAGTATTTT. It specifies CASRGTMLRSTDTQYF.

The chain uses TRBV7-2 and TRBJ2-1; D remains unclear. Germline-derived CDR1 and CDR2 are SGHTA and FQGNSA. The CDR3 contains 15 residues. V shed 4 bases and J shed 0 bases, with 10 bases lying between them. This CDR3 reads CASSSTWGSYNEQFF. CDR3 coding DNA: TGTGCCAGCAGCTCAACCTGGGGCTCCTACAATGAGCAGTTCTTC.

The chain recombines TRBV10-3 with TRBJ2-7; D is perhaps TRBD1 (6 bases). V was clipped by 6 bases and J by 2 bases, with 17 bases between them. The CDR3 sequence is 15 residues long. CDR1 and CDR2 from the germline V gene are ENHRY and SYGVKD. CDR3 region: CAISDEGDRPYEQYF. CDR3 coding DNA: TGTGCCATCAGCGACGAGGGGGACCGACCCTACGAGCAGTACTTC.

The V call is TRBV7-2, the J call TRBJ1-5; D not resolved. CDR1 is SGHTA, CDR2 FQGNSA, per germline. The CDR3 consists of 15 residues. The V gene lost 2 bases and the J gene lost 0 bases, with 8 bases spanning the gap. The CDR3 spells CASSLSGNSNQPQHF. The CDR3 DNA sequence: TGTGCCAGCAGCTTAAGTGGGAATAGCAATCAGCCCCAGCATTTT.

The gene calls are TRBV4-1 and TRBJ2-5; 12 nucleotides line up with TRBD2. The V segment lost 5 bases and the J segment 1 base; nucleotides outside the gene matches: 5. The CDR3 sequence is 16 residues long. Germline-derived CDR1 and CDR2 are MGHRA and YSYEKL. DNA of the CDR3: TGCGCCAGCAGCTTCGGACTAGCGGGGATCCAAGAGACCCAGTACTTC. Its translation: CASSFGLAGIQETQYF.

J is TRBJ2-7 and V is TRBV4-1; maybe TRBD2 (7 bases). Between the trimmed V and J ends, which lost 4 bases and 3 bases, there was a span of 16 bases. CDR3 length: 15 residues. Germline V lookup: CDR1 MGHRA, CDR2 YSYEKL. The CDR3 DNA follows: TGCGCCAGCAGCCCCGAGGGGGGGGGTATCTACGAGCAGTACTTC. Its protein is CASSPEGGGIYEQYF.

Comments on this clone: The same CDR3 arises from other DNA sequences in this sample as well. The genes are TRBV5-1 and TRBJ2-7, with D uncertain. The CDR3 is 11 amino acids. Germline CDR1 and CDR2: SGHRS and YFSETQ. Trimming stripped 0 bases from V and 4 bases from J, with 2 bases between. The CDR3 here is CASSLGYEQYF. CDR3 nucleotides: TGCGCCAGCAGCTTGGGTTACGAGCAGTACTTC.

CDR3 region: CASSRLAGGSNEQFF. CDR3 nucleotides: TGTGCCAGCAGCCGACTAGCGGGAGGTTCCAATGAGCAGTTCTTC. V usage is TRBV3-1 (or the pseudogene TRBV3-2) and J usage is TRBJ2-1, with 13 bases identical to TRBD2. Trimming at V came to 4 bases and at J to 6 bases, leaving 3 bases not matched to a gene. The CDR3 spans 15 residues. CDR1 is LGHDT and CDR2 is YNNKEL in the germline V gene (reference sequence).

Comments on this clone: The same CDR3 also results from other DNA sequences found in this sample. V usage is TRBV19 and J usage is TRBJ1-5, with TRBD1 as a possible D gene (6 bases). V lost 1 base and J 6 bases, leaving 10 bases between the germline ends. The V gene's germline CDR1 is LNHDA and CDR2 SQIVND (reference sequence). The CDR3 sequence is 14 residues long. In DNA form, the CDR3 reads TGTGCCAGTAGTATAGGTGGGGGGCGTCAGCCCCAGCATTTT. Protein sequence: CASSIGGGRQPQHF.

The gene calls are TRBV7-9 and TRBJ2-1; D might be TRBD1 or TRBD2, each matching 5 bases. Trimming took off 1 base at V and 7 bases at J, with 14 bases between the two ends. This CDR3 region has 15 residues. Germline V gives CDR1 SEHNR, CDR2 FQNEAQ (reference sequence). The CDR3 spells CASSLERGTENEQFF. The CDR3 DNA sequence: TGTGCCAGCAGCTTAGAGAGGGGAACGGAAAATGAGCAGTTCTTC.

The rearrangement links TRBV2 to TRBJ2-7; TRBD2 matches at 12 bases. CDR3 length: 15 residues. V trimming: 6 bases; J trimming: 0 bases; junction bases outside the gene matches: 3. Germline V gene lookup returns CDR1 SNHLY and CDR2 FYNNEI. CDR3: CASRRTSGTSYEQYF. In nucleotides, the CDR3 is TGTGCCAGCAGGAGGACTAGCGGGACCTCCTACGAGCAGTACTTC.

The V gene is TRBV6-5, the J gene TRBJ1-6, with D unclear. The V gene's germline CDR1 is MNHEY and CDR2 SVGAGI. The CDR3 is 11 residues long. Trimming pared 10 bases from V and 7 bases from J, leaving 8 bases between. CDR3 nucleotides: TGTGCCACGGAACACAATTCACCCCTCCACTTT. It specifies CATEHNSPLHF.

With respect to this clone: At one end the junction does not follow the germline gene, possibly because of a read error. The rearrangement uses TRBV20-1 and TRBJ2-7; TRBD2 is a possible D gene (5 bases). This CDR3 is 8 amino acids long. From germline, CDR1 is DFQATT and CDR2 SNEGSKA (reference sequence). The DNA of the CDR3 is TGCAGTGCTGAGGGCCGGGACTTC. Translated, it gives CSAEGRDF.

This clone showed up just once. The J gene is TRBJ2-1, the V gene TRBV3-1 (or the pseudogene TRBV3-2); D is unresolved. CDR1 is LGHDT and CDR2 is YNNKEL in the germline V gene (reference sequence). CDR3 length: 15 amino acids. Between the trimmed V and J ends, which lost 0 bases and 6 bases, there was a span of 12 bases. The CDR3 region is CASSQEVGYTNEQFF. As DNA, the CDR3 is TGTGCCAGCAGCCAAGAAGTTGGTTACACCAATGAGCAGTTCTTC.

The chain recombines TRBV11-1 with TRBJ2-7; D is unresolved. V lost 1 base, J lost 0 bases, and 7 bases lay in between. The CDR3 extends over 14 amino acids. CDR1 is SGHAT, CDR2 FQDESV, per germline (reference sequence). DNA for the CDR3: TGTGCCAGCAGCTTAGGGTTAGGCTCCTACGAGCAGTACTTC. This sequence encodes CASSLGLGSYEQYF.

This chain joins TRBV5-1 and TRBJ1-2; a possible D gene is TRBD1 (6 bases). Trimming stripped 1 base from V and 8 bases from J, with 18 bases between. CDR3 size: 15 residues. Germline-derived CDR1 and CDR2 are SGHRS and YFSETQ. The CDR3 is CASSLWAENRDGYTF. The CDR3 DNA sequence: TGCGCCAGCAGCTTGTGGGCCGAAAACAGGGACGGCTACACCTTC.

J is TRBJ2-7 and V is TRBV28, with 10 positions matching TRBD2. The CDR3 has 14 residues. From germline, CDR1 is MDHEN and CDR2 SYDVKM. Trimming cost V 7 bases and J 3 bases; bases outside gene matches: 6. CDR3 nucleotides: TGTGCCAGCATACCTAGCGGGAGCATCTACGAGCAGTACTTC. Translated: CASIPSGSIYEQYF.

The chain employs TRBV28 and TRBJ1-1; D not certain. The CDR3 spans 12 residues. Germline CDR1 reads MDHEN; CDR2 reads SYDVKM. The V and J ends lost 7 bases and 4 bases respectively, with 10 bases between them. For the CDR3, the DNA is TGTGCCAGCAATCCCGCGGGCACTGAAGCTTTCTTT. It translates to CASNPAGTEAFF. The full variable domain, its missing parts supplied by reference TRBV28 and TRBJ1-1, is DVKVTQSSRYLVKRTGEKVFLECVQDMDHENMFWYRQDPGLGLRLIYFSYDVKMKEKGDIPEGYSVSREKKERFSLILESASTNQTSMYLCASNPAGTEAFFGQGTRLTVV.

As regards this clone: A read error may be the cause here, since a much bigger clone is one base away. CDR3 nucleotide sequence: TGTGCCAGCAGCGCCGCGGATTCTGGAAACACCATATATTTT. Its protein product is CASSAADSGNTIYF. The J gene is TRBJ1-3, the V gene TRBV7-9; D unresolved. With 5 bases removed from V and 1 base from J, the gap between germline ends came to 9 bases. The CDR3 is 14 residues long. From germline, CDR1 is SEHNR and CDR2 FQNEAQ (reference sequence).

This clone showed up just a few times. The chain combines TRBV4-1 with TRBJ2-7; 7 bases match TRBD1. Germline V gene sequence: CDR1 MGHRA, CDR2 YSYEKL. The ends lost 3 bases at V and 2 bases at J; junction bases unmatched: 4. The CDR3 is 14 residues long. This CDR3 reads CASSHLGQTYEQYF. CDR3 DNA: TGCGCCAGCAGCCACTTGGGACAGACCTACGAGCAGTACTTC.